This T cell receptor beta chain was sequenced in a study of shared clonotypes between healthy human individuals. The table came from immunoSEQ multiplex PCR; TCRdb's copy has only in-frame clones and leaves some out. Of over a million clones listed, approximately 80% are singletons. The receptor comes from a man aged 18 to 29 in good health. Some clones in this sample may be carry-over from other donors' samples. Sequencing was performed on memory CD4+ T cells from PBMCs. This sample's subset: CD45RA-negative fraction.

The CDR3 reads CASQPRVNTGELFF. The CDR3 coding sequence is TGTGCCAGTCAGCCCAGGGTGAACACCGGGGAGCTGTTTTTT. The chain carries TRBV2 and TRBJ2-2; D may be TRBD1 (5 bases). The CDR3 runs 14 residues. The V end was cut by 9 bases, the J end by 1 base, with 12 bases between. Germline loops: CDR1 SNHLY, CDR2 FYNNEI.